One sample yielded the 26 T cell receptor beta chains listed below, sequenced in a study of T cell repertoires in cytomegalovirus infection. Using its own MiXCR run on the reads, TCRdb lists one record per CDR3 protein. The top ten hold around 4% of the sample, which has under 350,000 distinct CDR3 sequences, over 7.5% seen once. The source material was PBMCs. These receptors originate from a human donor in good health (CMV status not recorded). Some clones in this sample may be carry-over from other donors' samples.

This clonotype was observed many times. This chain connects TRBV6-2 or TRBV6-3 to TRBJ2-7, with TRBD2 matching over 9 bases. CDR1 MNHEY and CDR2 SVGEGT come from the germline V gene. This CDR3 contains 16 residues. J lost 2 bases, V lost 10 bases, and 15 bases had no gene match. In nucleotides, the CDR3 is TGTGCCACCAACCCGGGAGGACTAGCGCCAACCTACGAGCAGTACTTC. This sequence encodes CATNPGGLAPTYEQYF.

This chain joins TRBV5-1 and TRBJ1-1; 7 positions agree with TRBD1. Germline V gene sequence: CDR1 SGHRS, CDR2 YFSETQ. The length of the CDR3 is 12 residues. V was clipped by 4 bases and J by 7 bases; unmatched bases: 4. CDR3 residues: CASSEGAYEAFF. The CDR3 bases are TGCGCCAGCAGCGAGGGGGCATATGAAGCTTTCTTT.

Ten or more counts support this clonotype. The chain recombines TRBV10-3 with TRBJ2-7; 11 nucleotides agree with TRBD2. The germline V gene encodes CDR1 ENHRY and CDR2 SYGVKD. This CDR3 has 13 residues. After removal of 11 bases from V and 4 bases from J, the junction contained 7 bases not matched to a gene. The CDR3 loop is CAGSVAGGYEQYF. DNA of the CDR3: TGTGCCGGATCCGTAGCGGGAGGGTACGAGCAGTACTTC.

This clonotype appeared a single time. The chain joins TRBV20-1 to TRBJ1-1, with D unresolved. Trimming pared 0 bases from V and 8 bases from J, leaving 13 bases between. Germline V gene sequence: CDR1 DFQATT, CDR2 SNEGSKA (reference sequence). The CDR3 runs 13 residues. Here the CDR3 reads CSARDAATGEAFF. The CDR3 region has the DNA TGCAGTGCTAGAGATGCGGCCACGGGAGAAGCTTTCTTT.

This chain connects TRBV6-6 to TRBJ1-2; 7 nucleotides align to TRBD1. Germline assignment: CDR1 MNHNY and CDR2 SVGAGI (reference sequence). This CDR3 has 14 amino acids. The V and J ends lost 7 bases and 5 bases, in that order; junction bases with no gene match: 10. In DNA, the CDR3 is TGTGCCAGCACCCCAGCCGGACAGGTATATGGCTACACCTTC. Its protein is CASTPAGQVYGYTF.

There are a few counts of this clonotype. The rearrangement joins TRBV5-1 to TRBJ2-3; the match to TRBD1 covers 9 bases. The germline V gene has CDR1 SGHRS and CDR2 YFSETQ. The trim removed 0 bases at V and 4 bases at J, leaving 6 bases unmatched. This CDR3 has 16 residues. In nucleotides, the CDR3 is TGCGCCAGCAGCTTGGCCATGACAGGGGGTTCAGATACGCAGTATTTT. This translates into CASSLAMTGGSDTQYF.

This clonotype came up many times. This chain connects TRBV11-2 to TRBJ2-1, with 11 bases matching TRBD2. The trim removed 5 bases at V and 6 bases at J, leaving 6 bases unmatched. CDR3 length equals 15 residues. Per the germline V gene, CDR1 is SGHAT and CDR2 is FQNNGV. The CDR3 DNA sequence: TGTGCCAGCAGCATAACTAGCGGGAGTACCAATGAGCAGTTCTTC. Translating it yields CASSITSGSTNEQFF.

The V and J genes are TRBV20-1 and TRBJ2-7; 9 bases align to TRBD2. This CDR3 is 13 amino acids long. Trimming took 4 bases from V and 4 from J; bases not matched to a gene: 5. Germline V gene sequence: CDR1 DFQATT, CDR2 SNEGSKA (reference sequence). The CDR3 spells CSAISGGRYEQYF. CDR3 sequence (DNA): TGCAGTGCTATTAGCGGGGGCAGGTACGAGCAGTACTTC.

This sequence joins TRBV3-1 and TRBJ2-2; 10 nucleotides match TRBD1. This CDR3 has 16 residues. Trimming at V came to 1 base and at J to 7 bases, leaving 6 bases not matched to a gene. CDR1 is LGHDT and CDR2 is YNNKEL in the germline V gene (reference sequence). The DNA of the CDR3 is TGTGCCAGCAGCCAAGGGGGACAGGGGTTCGGCGGGGAGCTGTTTTTT. Amino acid sequence: CASSQGGQGFGGELFF.

A few counts support this clonotype. The rearrangement links TRBV7-9 to TRBJ2-3; 10 bases line up with TRBD2. V lost 5 bases to trimming and J lost 3 bases; unmatched junction nucleotides: 5. Per germline, CDR1 SEHNR and CDR2 FQNEAQ (reference sequence). The CDR3 length is 15 residues. The CDR3 loop is CASSLLAGLTDTQYF. The CDR3 DNA reads TGTGCCAGCAGCCTACTAGCGGGACTAACAGATACGCAGTATTTT.

This clonotype was detected only a few times. The chain couples TRBV7-6 to TRBJ2-1, with TRBD1 identical over 9 bases. The CDR3 runs 14 residues. With V trimmed by 1 base and J by 7 bases, 2 bases remained unmatched. Germline lookup yields CDR1 SGHVS and CDR2 FNYEAQ. The CDR3 DNA follows: TGTGCCAGCAGCTTAGAGGGACAGGGTAATGAGCAGTTCTTC. The encoded protein is CASSLEGQGNEQFF. The whole variable domain, filled in from reference TRBV7-6 and TRBJ2-1, reads GAGVSQSPRYKVTKRGQDVALRCDPISGHVSLYWYRQALGQGPEFLTYFNYEAQQDKSGLPNDRFSAERPEGSISTLTIQRTEQRDSAMYRCASSLEGQGNEQFFGPGTRLTVL.

In its sample, this clonotype was seen many times. The chain couples TRBV7-2 to TRBJ2-3; D is undetermined. V was pared by 2 bases and J by 3 bases, with 12 bases between. The CDR3 consists of 15 residues. Germline V CDR1 and CDR2: SGHTA, FQGNSA. CDR3 region: CASSLTGSGTDTQYF. CDR3 DNA: TGTGCCAGCAGCTTAACTGGATCTGGGACAGATACGCAGTATTTT.

The V gene is TRBV19, the J gene TRBJ1-1; D uncertain. The germline gives CDR1 LNHDA, CDR2 SQIVND (reference sequence). The CDR3 is 13 amino acids. The V gene lost 6 bases and the J gene lost 1 base, with 9 bases spanning the gap. The CDR3: CASRRVPNTEAFF. The DNA of the CDR3 is TGTGCCAGTAGGAGGGTACCGAACACTGAAGCTTTCTTT.

This clonotype was picked up many times. The chain combines TRBV6-5 with TRBJ1-5, with 9 bases fitting TRBD1. The CDR3 extends over 18 amino acids. Germline V lookup: CDR1 MNHEY, CDR2 SVGAGI. V lost 3 bases, J lost 2 bases, and 11 bases stayed unmatched. The CDR3 protein is CASSYLGTGTIGNQPQHF. The CDR3, as DNA: TGTGCCAGCAGTTATTTAGGGACAGGGACTATAGGCAATCAGCCCCAGCATTTT.

The chain links TRBV4-3 to TRBJ2-1; the match to TRBD2 covers 11 bases. V was pared by 1 base and J by 6 bases, with 2 bases of the junction left unmatched. Per the germline V gene, CDR1 is LGHNA and CDR2 is YSLEER. The CDR3 totals 15 residues. The CDR3 sequence is CASSQGTSGRNEQFF. The CDR3 DNA reads as TGCGCCAGCAGCCAAGGGACTAGCGGGCGCAATGAGCAGTTCTTC.

J is TRBJ1-1 and V is TRBV24-1; D might be TRBD1 (6 bases). Looked up from germline, CDR1 is KGHDR and CDR2 is SFDVKD. The length of the CDR3 is 12 residues. V was clipped by 10 bases and J by 1 base, with 9 bases between them. Here the CDR3 reads CATRGANTEAFF. The CDR3 DNA reads as TGTGCCACTAGGGGGGCGAACACTGAAGCTTTCTTT.

This clonotype was counted at least ten times. The rearrangement links TRBV7-2 to TRBJ2-7, with 9 nucleotides matching TRBD1. The CDR3 covers 16 residues. The ends lost 7 bases at V and 5 bases at J; junction bases unmatched: 15. CDR1 and CDR2 (germline): SGHTA, FQGNSA. This CDR3 is CASTLSSGTGSHEQYF. The CDR3 DNA reads as TGTGCCAGCACGCTATCTTCAGGGACAGGGAGCCACGAGCAGTACTTC.

This clonotype occurred a few times. J is TRBJ2-5 and V is TRBV10-3; 9 positions agree with TRBD2. This CDR3 comprises 14 residues. V shed 10 bases, J shed 5 bases, and the junction held 11 bases outside the gene matches. CDR1 is ENHRY and CDR2 is SYGVKD in the germline V gene. CDR3 sequence: CATLAGAASETQYF. In DNA, the CDR3 is TGTGCCACCTTAGCGGGAGCGGCTTCGGAGACCCAGTACTTC.

This clonotype was found a few times. The chain uses TRBV6-1 and TRBJ1-4; D call uncertain. Trimming removed 4 bases from V and 8 bases from J, with 11 bases in between. Germline CDR1 is MNHNS and CDR2 is SASEGT. There are 13 residues in the CDR3. CDR3 sequence reads: CASSGRANEKLFF. The DNA for the CDR3 is TGTGCCAGCAGTGGTAGGGCAAACGAAAAACTGTTTTTT.

The gene calls are TRBV12-3 or TRBV12-4 and TRBJ2-5; 11 bases match TRBD1. CDR3 length: 15 amino acids. The ends lost 6 bases at V and 4 bases at J; junction bases unmatched: 7. DNA of the CDR3: TGTGCCAGCAGCCGAGGACAGGGGGCAGGAGAGACCCAGTACTTC. Protein product: CASSRGQGAGETQYF.

The V gene is TRBV4-1, the J gene TRBJ2-4, with D perhaps TRBD1 or TRBD2 (5 bases each). V was cut by 0 bases and J by 3 bases, with 9 bases left in between. In germline, CDR1 is MGHRA, CDR2 YSYEKL. This CDR3 has 15 amino acids. The CDR3 coding sequence is TGCGCCAGCAGCCAAGAATGGGACGTCAAAAACATTCAGTACTTC. It yields the protein CASSQEWDVKNIQYF.

The chain has TRBV27 and TRBJ1-6, with 7 bases identical to TRBD1. Germline CDR1 reads MNHEY; CDR2 reads SMNVEV (reference sequence). CDR3 length: 14 amino acids. V dropped 6 bases and J dropped 6; count of bases not matched to a gene: 5. CDR3 DNA: TGTGCCAGCAGCAAACAGGGGATTAATTCACCCCTCCACTTT. This gives the protein CASSKQGINSPLHF.

This clonotype was seen only a few times. The rearrangement links TRBV5-8 to TRBJ2-2; 7 nucleotides match TRBD2. Germline-derived CDR1 and CDR2 are SGHTS and YDEGEE. This CDR3 spans 15 amino acids. With 4 bases clipped from V and 6 bases from J, the junction kept 9 bases outside the gene matches. The CDR3 sequence is CASSPAGVQAGELFF. In DNA, the CDR3 is TGTGCCAGCAGCCCCGCGGGAGTGCAGGCCGGGGAGCTGTTTTTT.

The table lists this clonotype with many counts. CDR3 loop: CATTRQALAKNIQYF. Written as DNA, the CDR3 is TGTGCCACCACCAGACAAGCCCTAGCCAAAAACATTCAGTACTTC. The chain combines TRBV19 with TRBJ2-4; D gene unclear. The germline V and J ends were trimmed by 10 bases and 0 bases, with 16 bases remaining between them. This CDR3 has 15 amino acids. CDR1 is LNHDA, CDR2 SQIVND, per germline (reference sequence).

For this clonotype: Sequence at one end of the junction differs from germline and may be a read error. The V gene is TRBV5-3, the J gene TRBJ2-5; 9 bases line up with TRBD2. TRBV5-3 is placed among ORFs of uncertain function. The CDR3 consists of 17 residues. The CDR3 DNA follows: TGTGCCAGCAGCTTGGCCGTCGCTAGCGGGGTGCAAGAGACCCAGTACTTC. Protein sequence: CASSLAVASGVQETQYF.

In this sample, this clonotype turned up many times. V usage is TRBV20-1 and J usage is TRBJ2-2; D may be TRBD2 (5 bases). This CDR3 region has 14 residues. CDR1 and CDR2 from the germline V gene are DFQATT and SNEGSKA (reference sequence). V was pared by 2 bases and J by 4 bases, with 11 bases between. CDR3 coding DNA: TGCAGTGCTAGAATTGTAGGGAGCACCGGGGAGCTGTTTTTT. It codes for CSARIVGSTGELFF.